One T cell receptor beta chain is described in this entry. This entry is derived from a study of siplizumab effects on memory and regulatory T cells. This CDR3 contains 15 residues. Trimming shortened V by 7 bases and J by 6 bases, and 21 bases separated the two germline ends. CDR1 MNHEY and CDR2 SVGAGI come from the germline V gene. Data came from immunoSEQ multiplex PCR; TCRdb stores just in-frame clones and leaves some out. Here the sample spans approximately 100,000 clones, 85% to 95% being singletons. The V call is TRBV6-5, the J call TRBJ1-2, with D maybe TRBD1 (5 bases). The source is a human donor in good health. Sample: non-Treg CD4+ T cells sorted from blood. This CDR3 is CASTMDGTVMDGYTF. The CDR3 DNA sequence: TGTGCCAGCACTATGGACGGGACTGTTATGGATGGCTACACCTTC.